Listed here are 2 T cell receptor beta chains from one sample, sequenced in a study of T cell repertoires in cytomegalovirus infection. MiXCR, run by TCRdb on the reads, gives a single entry per CDR3 protein. The sample includes some 600,000 distinct CDR3 sequences, about 24% of them seen just once. The sequenced sample was CD8+ T cells from PBMCs. These TCRs come from a human donor in good health (CMV status not recorded). Some clones in this sample may be carry-over from other donors' samples.

This clonotype was counted a few times. This chain uses TRBV6-6 with TRBJ2-3; TRBD2 matches 10 bases. The CDR3 consists of 17 residues. The germline V gene has CDR1 MNHNY and CDR2 SVGAGI (reference sequence). V gave up 5 bases and J gave up 4 bases; unmatched junction bases: 12. Here the CDR3 reads CASSAGLAELVPDTQYF. Written as DNA, the CDR3 is TGTGCCAGCAGTGCTGGACTAGCGGAGTTGGTACCAGATACGCAGTATTTT.

This clonotype has just a few counts. The CDR3 nucleotides read TGTGCCAGCAGTTACCAGACAGGGGCTACCGGGGAGCTGTTTTTT. Translating gives CASSYQTGATGELFF. This chain connects TRBV6-5 to TRBJ2-2; 8 bases map to TRBD1. V lost 2 bases to trimming and J lost 5 bases; unmatched junction nucleotides: 4. Per germline, CDR1 MNHEY and CDR2 SVGAGI. This CDR3 has 15 residues.